This T cell receptor beta chain comes out of a study of cytomegalovirus exposure and HLA in healthy donors. Germline assignment: CDR1 MRHNA and CDR2 SNTAGT. The V gene end was trimmed by 4 bases and the J gene end by 3 bases; junction bases not matched to a gene: 0. The CDR3 loop spans 14 amino acids. The PCR ran on 60 Vbeta and 13 Jbeta primers. TCRdb's table, derived via immunoSEQ multiplex PCR, lists solely in-frame clones and lacks some. The table has some 150,000 clones, 55% to 75% seen once. Whole-study findings and limits: A later analysis found common viral pathogens apparently linked to several of the most significant clusters. Association of a missense DCLRE1C variant with TCR beta V- and J-gene trimming was reported in a later analysis. Follow-up analysis found HLA locus-dependent TCR association rates, highest for DRB1 and lowest for HLA-C. Diagnosis of cytomegalovirus status made by the classifier reportedly showed high specificity and sensitivity.

On this clone itself: Its antigen is unknown. The same CDR3 also results from other DNA sequences found in this sample.

Material: PBMCs. This TCR derives from a man over 45 in good health and CMV-seropositive. V usage is TRBV6-4 and J usage is TRBJ2-3, with TRBD2 matching 11 bases. The CDR3 is CASSGTSGTDTQYF. The CDR3 DNA sequence: TGTGCCAGCAGTGGGACTAGCGGGACAGATACGCAGTATTTT.